The source of this T cell receptor (beta chain) is a study of OX40 agonist ivuxolimab in advanced cancers. Sequencing was performed with immunoSEQ multiplex PCR; in TCRdb, only in-frame clones are kept and a portion is missing. The sample comprises 100,000 to 110,000 clones, about nine tenths of which are singletons, and 0.15% to 0.2% rests with the top ten. For this clone: Its antigen is unknown.

Overall study results and limits: The study did not work out the antigen specificity of the expanded peripheral T cells.

The germline V and J ends were trimmed by 5 bases and 7 bases, with 17 bases remaining between them. The CDR3 has 15 amino acids. The V gene's germline CDR1 is SEHNR and CDR2 FQNEAQ (reference sequence). The chain recombines TRBV7-9 with TRBJ1-4; weak D call: TRBD1 (5 bases). This TCR was recovered from an adult with an advanced solid tumor such as melanoma, head and neck, liver or kidney cancer. The specimen was CD4+ or CD8+ T cells sorted from blood, collected in a trial of the OX40 agonist ivuxolimab. CDR3 sequence: CASSDLRDQGEKLFF. DNA for the CDR3: TGTGCCAGCAGCGACCTCAGGGATCAAGGTGAAAAACTGTTTTTT.